The rows below give T cell receptor beta chains drawn from one sample of a study of memory CD4+ T cells and cytomegalovirus serostatus. Data came from immunoSEQ multiplex PCR; TCRdb stores just in-frame clones and leaves some out. The sample has 56,000 or so clones; around 81% are singletons. Sample: memory CD4+ T cells from blood. These receptors came from an adult in good health and CMV-seronegative. Some clones in this sample may be carry-over from other donors' samples. Each CDR3 is given with its conserved first and last residue. D genes are given only for firm matches. Clone size is given for some rows only: seen once, a few or many times, or a class if the clone is expanded.

D	size	length	V	J	DNA	CDR3
NA	NA	13	TRBV11-2	TRBJ1-1	TGTGCCAGCAGCTTAGGTAAGAACACTGAAGCTTTCTTT	CASSLGKNTEAFF
NA	NA	14	TRBV5-1	TRBJ1-2	TGCGCCAGCAGCTCGGACGGGAATAACTATGGCTACACCTTC	CASSSDGNNYGYTF
TRBD1	NA	15	TRBV5-5	TRBJ2-7	TGTGCCAGCAGCTTGGACCAGGGGGTAGCCTACGAGCAGTACTTC	CASSLDQGVAYEQYF
NA	NA	15	TRBV5-1	TRBJ1-5	TGCGCCAGCAGTTTACAGGGTAGCGAGAATCAGCCCCAGCATTTT	CASSLQGSENQPQHF
NA	NA	15	TRBV5-1	TRBJ2-3	TGCGCCAGCAGCTTGGCCCGAGCTGCACAGGATACGCAGTATTTT	CASSLARAAQDTQYF
NA	NA	15	TRBV7-9	TRBJ1-1	TGTGCCAGCAGCTTTCTAGGCGGACGAAACACTGAAGCTTTCTTT	CASSFLGGRNTEAFF
NA	NA	14	TRBV5-1	TRBJ2-3	TGCGCCAGCAGCTTGGGTTCAGGGGAAGATACGCAGTATTTT	CASSLGSGEDTQYF
NA	few	14	TRBV28	TRBJ2-7	TGTGCCAGCAGTCCACAGGTGACTCCCTACGAGCAGTACTTC	CASSPQVTPYEQYF
NA	NA	12	TRBV2	TRBJ1-5	TGTGCCAGCAGTGCTGGGCCACAGCCCCAGCATTTT	CASSAGPQPQHF
NA	NA	15	TRBV4-2	TRBJ1-1	TGTGCCAGCAGCCTACGGGCCCAAGGGAACACTGAAGCTTTCTTT	CASSLRAQGNTEAFF
TRBD2	once	18	TRBV28	TRBJ2-1	TGTGCCAGCAGTTTGAGGGCCACCTTACTAGCGGGATACAATGAGCAGTTCTTC	CASSLRATLLAGYNEQFF
NA	few	17	TRBV12-2	TRBJ2-7	TGTGCAAGTCGCTTAGCGCCGGGACTAGCGGGAGTATACGAGCAGTACTTC	CASRLAPGLAGVYEQYF
NA	NA	15	TRBV28	TRBJ1-4	TGTGCCAGCAGTCCCCCAGGGAGGGGTAATGAAAAACTGTTTTTT	CASSPPGRGNEKLFF
TRBD2	NA	16	TRBV6-5	TRBJ2-7	TGTGCCAGCAGTTACTCGACTAGCGGGGCTTCCTACGAGCAGTACTTC	CASSYSTSGASYEQYF
NA	once	18	TRBV6-1	TRBJ2-2	TGTGCCAGCAGTGAAGGGACCCAGTCGGGGGGCACCACCGGGGAGCTGTTTTTT	CASSEGTQSGGTTGELFF
NA	once	16	TRBV19	TRBJ2-3	TGTGCCAGTAGTAACTCCCAGGCCGACCCCACAGATACGCAGTATTTT	CASSNSQADPTDTQYF
TRBD1	NA	15	TRBV30	TRBJ1-2	TGTGCCTGGACCCCGACAGGGAGGGATAGGTATGGCTACACCTTC	CAWTPTGRDRYGYTF
TRBD1	NA	14	TRBV5-6	TRBJ2-5	TGTGCCAGCAGCGCGAGGACAGGGGCAGAGACCCAGTACTTC	CASSARTGAETQYF
NA	NA	14	TRBV7-2	TRBJ1-1	TGTGCCAGCAGCGATACCTTGGGCGTGACTGAAGCTTTCTTT	CASSDTLGVTEAFF
TRBD2	NA	14	TRBV28	TRBJ2-7	TGTGCCAGCAGTTTCGGGACTAGACTAGCCGAGCAGTACTTC	CASSFGTRLAEQYF
NA	NA	18	TRBV11-2	TRBJ2-7	TGTGCCAGCAGCTTCCGGCTTGGGACGCCTCAAGGGGCCTACGAGCAGTACTTC	CASSFRLGTPQGAYEQYF
NA	few	13	TRBV7-9	TRBJ1-1	TGTGCCAGCAGCCGGGGCCTGAACACTGAAGCTTTCTTT	CASSRGLNTEAFF
TRBD1	NA	18	TRBV28	TRBJ1-2	TGTGCCAGCAGTTTAGGGGCGACAGGGGTTAGTCAAATCTATGGCTACACCTTC	CASSLGATGVSQIYGYTF
NA	NA	13	TRBV2	TRBJ1-6	TGTGCCAGCAGCCCCCCGGGGGATTCACCCCTCCACTTT	CASSPPGDSPLHF
NA	NA	12	TRBV11-2	TRBJ1-1	TGTGCCAGCAGTCTAGGACTGCTAGAAGCTTTCTTT	CASSLGLLEAFF
TRBD2	NA	18	TRBV4-2	TRBJ2-1	TGTGCCAGCAGCCAAGGCTTACTAGCGCGTAGCTCCTACAATGAGCAGTTCTTC	CASSQGLLARSSYNEQFF
TRBD1	NA	13	TRBV10-3	TRBJ1-2	TGTGCCATCAGTGATGGGACAGGGATTGGCTACACCTTC	CAISDGTGIGYTF
NA	NA	15	TRBV28	TRBJ2-6	TGTGCCAGCAGCTCACAACTCTCTGGGGCCAACGTCCTGACTTTC	CASSSQLSGANVLTF
NA	once	16	TRBV2	TRBJ2-7	TGTGCCAGCAGCGAATCGGCCCCAGGGTTGAGAGGGGAGCAGTACTTC	CASSESAPGLRGEQYF
TRBD2	NA	16	TRBV7-2	TRBJ2-7	TGTGCCAGCAGCTTTCTTCTAGCGGGAGAGGGCGGCGAGCAGTACTTC	CASSFLLAGEGGEQYF
TRBD1	NA	13	TRBV4-1	TRBJ2-1	TGCGCCAGCAGCCAAGGTAACAGGGGCCTTCAGTTCTTC	CASSQGNRGLQFF
NA	NA	12	TRBV6-5	TRBJ1-2	TGTGCCAGCAGACAGGGCGACTATGGCTACACCTTC	CASRQGDYGYTF
NA	NA	15	TRBV5-4	TRBJ1-4	TGTGCCAGCAGCTTGACGACCTCCCCCAATGAAAAACTGTTTTTT	CASSLTTSPNEKLFF
TRBD1	NA	16	TRBV7-9	TRBJ2-5	TGTGCCAGCAGCTTGGGAAGAACAGGGGGCGAAGAGACCCAGTACTTC	CASSLGRTGGEETQYF
NA	NA	15	TRBV27	TRBJ2-3	TGTGCCAGCAGTTTACGAGGGGGGTTCACAGATACGCAGTATTTT	CASSLRGGFTDTQYF
NA	NA	16	TRBV14	TRBJ2-5	TGTGCCAGCAGCCACCTCTTCGGGAGTTTGGGAGAGACCCAGTACTTC	CASSHLFGSLGETQYF
NA	NA	14	TRBV18	TRBJ2-5	TGTGCCAGCTCACCACCGGGGCCGGAGATGGCCCAGTACTTC	CASSPPGPEMAQYF
NA	few	18	TRBV4-1	TRBJ2-4	TGCGCCAGCAGCCGTCTGATCGGGCAGGGACCAGCCAAAAACATTCAGTACTTC	CASSRLIGQGPAKNIQYF
TRBD2	NA	15	TRBV2	TRBJ2-2	TGTGCCAGCAGTGTAGGACTAGCAATCACCGGGGAGCTGTTTTTT	CASSVGLAITGELFF
NA	NA	16	TRBV5-1	TRBJ1-2	TGCGCCAGCACCAGAACTCCGTTGTCGGGGGGCTATGGCTACACCTTC	CASTRTPLSGGYGYTF
NA	NA	17	TRBV27	TRBJ2-7	TGTGCCAGCAGTTTAAGGGTGGGCAGTGGGGTTCTTTACGAGCAGTACTTC	CASSLRVGSGVLYEQYF
NA	NA	15	TRBV7-2	TRBJ2-1	TGTGCCAGCAGCGTACAGTCTTTCTCCTACAATGAGCAGTTCTTC	CASSVQSFSYNEQFF
NA	NA	15	TRBV5-1	TRBJ2-1	TGCGCCAGCAGCTTGGGGGCAAGCTCCTACAATGAGCAGTTCTTC	CASSLGASSYNEQFF
TRBD1	few	14	TRBV29-1	TRBJ2-2	TGCAGCGTTGGTACAGGGGTGAACACCGGGGAGCTGTTTTTT	CSVGTGVNTGELFF
NA	NA	12	TRBV29-1	TRBJ1-2	TGCAGCGCCGGGAACAGGGACGAGAGCTACACCTTC	CSAGNRDESYTF
TRBD2	NA	15	TRBV5-1	TRBJ2-7	TGCGCCAGCAGGCGACTAGCGGAACTTTCCTACGAGCAGTACTTC	CASRRLAELSYEQYF
NA	few	14	TRBV18	TRBJ2-7	TGTGCCAGCTCGCCTTTGGCTCAGGGTGACGAGCAGTACTTC	CASSPLAQGDEQYF
NA	once	11	TRBV11-2	TRBJ2-1	TGTGCCAGCAGCTTGAACAATGAGCAGTTCTTC	CASSLNNEQFF
NA	NA	15	TRBV7-2	TRBJ2-1	TGTGCCAGCAGCTCAGGGGCGGGGGCGAGGGGTGAGCAGTTCTTC	CASSSGAGARGEQFF
NA	NA	13	TRBV19	TRBJ1-1	TGTGCCAGTAGTATATCTAGGGACACTGAAGCTTTCTTT	CASSISRDTEAFF
NA	few	12	TRBV7-2	TRBJ2-5	TGTGCCAGCAGCCCAGGCCCAGAGACCCAGTACTTC	CASSPGPETQYF
NA	NA	15	TRBV5-4	TRBJ2-3	TGTGCCAGCAGCTTGAGAGGGGCGGCGGCAGATACGCAGTATTTT	CASSLRGAAADTQYF
NA	NA	13	TRBV2	TRBJ1-2	TGTGCCAGCAGTGAAACGGGAAACTATGGCTACACCTTC	CASSETGNYGYTF
NA	NA	15	TRBV5-6	TRBJ1-3	TGTGCCAGCAGCTTGGACAGGTACTCTGGAAACACCATATATTTT	CASSLDRYSGNTIYF
TRBD1	NA	15	TRBV5-1	TRBJ2-2	TGCGCCAGCAGCTTGGGGGACAGGGTCACCGGGGAGCTGTTTTTT	CASSLGDRVTGELFF
NA	NA	12	TRBV5-4	TRBJ2-2	TGTGCCAGCAGCTTGGGGTCTGGGGAGCTGTTTTTT	CASSLGSGELFF
TRBD2	NA	14	TRBV9	TRBJ2-5	TGTGCCAGCAGCGCTAGCGGGAGCGGTGAGACCCAGTACTTC	CASSASGSGETQYF
NA	NA	11	TRBV12-5	TRBJ1-5	TGTGCTAGTGGTTTGGCTCAGCCCCAGCATTTT	CASGLAQPQHF
TRBD1	few	14	TRBV5-1	TRBJ2-3	TGCGCCAGCTCTCTACAGGGGAGAGAAGATACGCAGTATTTT	CASSLQGREDTQYF
TRBD1	NA	15	TRBV5-5	TRBJ2-7	TGTGCCACTGGGCCTCTGGGGCCAGGGGGAGAGGAGCAGTACTTC	CATGPLGPGGEEQYF